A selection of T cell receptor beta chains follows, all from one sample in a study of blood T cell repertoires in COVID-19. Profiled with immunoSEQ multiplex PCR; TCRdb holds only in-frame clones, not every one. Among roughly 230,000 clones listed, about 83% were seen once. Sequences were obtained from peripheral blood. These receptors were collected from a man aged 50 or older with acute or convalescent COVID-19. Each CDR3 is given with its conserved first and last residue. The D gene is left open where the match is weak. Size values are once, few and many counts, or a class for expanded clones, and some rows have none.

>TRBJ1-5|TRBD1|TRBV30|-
CAWSDRGSNQPQHF
TGTGCCTGGAGTGACAGGGGAAGCAATCAGCCCCAGCATTTT
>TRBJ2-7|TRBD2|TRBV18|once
CASSPTMGLAFYEQYF
TGTGCCAGCTCCCCAACCATGGGACTAGCTTTCTACGAGCAGTACTTC
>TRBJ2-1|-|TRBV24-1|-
CATSDLESGAYNEQFF
TGTGCCACCAGTGATTTGGAGTCAGGGGCCTACAATGAGCAGTTCTTC
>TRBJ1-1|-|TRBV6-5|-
CASSYSRGFTEAFF
TGTGCCAGCAGTTACTCGCGGGGGTTCACTGAAGCTTTCTTT
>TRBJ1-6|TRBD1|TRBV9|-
CASSVDGQGNSPLHF
TGTGCCAGCAGCGTAGACGGACAGGGTAATTCACCCCTCCACTTT
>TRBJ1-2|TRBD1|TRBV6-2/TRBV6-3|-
CASSLLVEQGDYGYTF
TGTGCCAGCAGTTTGTTGGTGGAGCAGGGGGACTATGGCTACACCTTC
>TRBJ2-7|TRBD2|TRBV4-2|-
CASSRVRGVGSYEQYF
TGTGCCAGCAGCCGAGTACGGGGGGTCGGATCCTACGAGCAGTACTTC
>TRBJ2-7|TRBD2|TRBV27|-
CASSSGTSGRVREQYF
TGTGCCAGCAGTTCTGGGACTAGCGGGAGAGTTAGAGAGCAGTACTTC
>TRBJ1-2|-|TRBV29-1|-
CSVESGDYGYTF
TGCAGCGTTGAGTCAGGTGACTATGGCTACACCTTC
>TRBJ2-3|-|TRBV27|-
CASSQRDTQYF
TGTGCCAGCAGTCAGCGGGATACGCAGTATTTT
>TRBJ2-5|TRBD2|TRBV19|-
CASLGGRGGETQYF
TGTGCCAGTCTTGGCGGTCGGGGAGGGGAGACCCAGTACTTC
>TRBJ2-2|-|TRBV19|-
CASSMWQGDTGELFF
TGTGCCAGTAGTATGTGGCAGGGTGACACCGGGGAGCTGTTTTTT
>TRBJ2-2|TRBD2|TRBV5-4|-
CASRVGLAGGNTGELFF
TGTGCCAGCAGAGTGGGACTAGCGGGAGGGAACACCGGGGAGCTGTTTTTT
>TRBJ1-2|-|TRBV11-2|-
CASSIDRSSNYGYTF
TGTGCCAGCAGCATTGACAGGAGCTCTAACTATGGCTACACCTTC
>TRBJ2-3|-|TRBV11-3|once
CASSLGPQGPPDTQYF
TGTGCCAGCAGCTTAGGCCCCCAGGGTCCCCCAGATACGCAGTATTTT
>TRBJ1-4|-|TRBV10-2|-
CASSESTGQDEKLFF
TGCGCCAGCAGTGAGTCTACAGGGCAGGATGAAAAACTGTTTTTT
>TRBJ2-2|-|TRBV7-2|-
CASVRANTGELFF
TGTGCCAGTGTGCGGGCGAACACCGGGGAGCTGTTTTTT
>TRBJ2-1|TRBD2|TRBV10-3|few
CASRLAGAYGEQFF
TGTGCCAGCAGACTAGCGGGGGCCTACGGAGAGCAGTTCTTC
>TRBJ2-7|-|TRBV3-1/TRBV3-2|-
CASSLTSGAGEQYF
TGTGCCAGCAGCCTGACTTCGGGTGCCGGTGAGCAGTACTTC
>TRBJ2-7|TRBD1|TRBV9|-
CASSAPIRSRGQRDEQYF
TGTGCCAGCAGCGCGCCCATACGTTCCCGGGGACAGAGAGACGAGCAGTACTTC
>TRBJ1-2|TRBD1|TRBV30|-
CALNRGSGGYTF
TGTGCCTTAAACAGGGGCTCGGGTGGCTACACCTTC
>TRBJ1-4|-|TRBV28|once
CASSRTLNVNEKLFF
TGTGCCAGCAGCCGTACCCTAAACGTTAATGAAAAACTGTTTTTT
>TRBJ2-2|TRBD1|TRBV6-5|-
CASRTGGPGELFF
TGTGCCAGCAGGACAGGGGGTCCCGGGGAGCTGTTTTTT
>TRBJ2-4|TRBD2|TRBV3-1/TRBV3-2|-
CASSQEPLAGVAKNIQYF
TGTGCCAGCAGCCAAGAACCTTTAGCGGGGGTAGCCAAAAACATTCAGTACTTC
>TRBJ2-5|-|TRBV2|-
CASSELEETQYF
TGTGCCAGCAGTGAACTCGAAGAGACCCAGTACTTC
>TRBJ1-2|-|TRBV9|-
CASSDTSNYGYTF
TGTGCCAGCTCAGACACCTCTAACTATGGCTACACCTTC
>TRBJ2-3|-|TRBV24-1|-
CATSDLRGDTQYF
TGTGCCACCAGTGATTTGCGCGGAGATACGCAGTATTTT
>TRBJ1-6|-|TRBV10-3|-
CAISESATNSPLHF
TGTGCCATCAGTGAGTCGGCAACGAATTCACCCCTCCACTTT
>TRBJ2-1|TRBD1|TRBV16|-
CASSVGDSAVSYNEQFF
TGTGCCAGCAGCGTAGGGGACAGCGCCGTTTCCTACAATGAGCAGTTCTTC
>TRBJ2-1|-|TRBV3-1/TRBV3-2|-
CASSPPGTRPNEQFF
TGTGCCAGCAGCCCGCCCGGGACACGGCCCAATGAGCAGTTCTTC
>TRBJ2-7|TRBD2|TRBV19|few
CASTGPGTSGSIHEQYF
TGTGCCAGTACCGGCCCCGGGACTAGCGGGAGTATACACGAGCAGTACTTC
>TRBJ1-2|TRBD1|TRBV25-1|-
CATKTGEYGYTF
TGTGCCACCAAGACAGGGGAATATGGCTACACCTTC
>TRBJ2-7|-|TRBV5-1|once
CASSLEIRGSYEQYF
TGCGCCAGCAGCTTGGAAATCAGGGGATCCTACGAGCAGTACTTC
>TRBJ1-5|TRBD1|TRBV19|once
CASSIPRDRGTLYNQPQHF
TGTGCCAGTAGTATACCGAGGGACAGGGGGACTCTCTACAATCAGCCCCAGCATTTT
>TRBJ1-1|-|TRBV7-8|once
CASSATGSRPEAFF
TGTGCCAGCAGCGCGACAGGTTCCAGGCCTGAAGCTTTCTTT
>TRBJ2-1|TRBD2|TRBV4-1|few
CASSQRLGTSGRFEQFF
TGCGCCAGCAGCCAGAGACTGGGGACTAGCGGGAGATTTGAGCAGTTCTTC
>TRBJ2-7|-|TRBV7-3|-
CASSSPRGQIWEQYF
TGTGCCAGCAGCTCTCCTCGGGGACAAATCTGGGAGCAGTACTTC
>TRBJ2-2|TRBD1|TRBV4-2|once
CASSHRDRTGELFF
TGTGCCAGCAGCCACCGGGACAGAACCGGGGAGCTGTTTTTT
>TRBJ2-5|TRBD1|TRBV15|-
CATSKNRDRIQETQYF
TGTGCCACCAGCAAAAACCGGGACAGGATACAAGAGACCCAGTACTTC
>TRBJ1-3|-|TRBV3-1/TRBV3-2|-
CASSQESGRGKAGNTIYF
TGTGCCAGCAGCCAAGAATCGGGGAGGGGGAAGGCTGGAAACACCATATATTTT
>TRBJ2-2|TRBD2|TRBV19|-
CASSISTSGSNTGELFF
TGTGCCAGTAGTATCTCGACTAGCGGGAGTAACACCGGGGAGCTGTTTTTT
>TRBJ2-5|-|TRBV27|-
CASSLGLAETQYF
TGTGCCAGCAGTTTAGGTCTAGCGGAGACCCAGTACTTC
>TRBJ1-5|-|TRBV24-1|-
CATSDLNRDRDQPQHF
TGTGCCACCAGTGATTTAAACAGGGATCGGGATCAGCCCCAGCATTTT
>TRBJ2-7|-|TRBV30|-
CAWTQGSYEQYF
TGTGCCTGGACCCAGGGGTCCTACGAGCAGTACTTC
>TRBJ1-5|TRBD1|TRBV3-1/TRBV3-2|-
CASSHSGGRQPQHF
TGTGCCAGCAGCCACTCAGGGGGCCGTCAGCCCCAGCATTTT
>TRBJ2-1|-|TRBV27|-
CASSPGQGRAGDNEQFF
TGTGCCAGCAGTCCCGGACAGGGTCGCGCGGGAGACAATGAGCAGTTCTTC
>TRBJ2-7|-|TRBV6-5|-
CASWGGNTYEQYF
TGTGCCAGCTGGGGAGGCAACACCTACGAGCAGTACTTC
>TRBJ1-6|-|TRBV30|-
CAWGGGGSYNSPLHF
TGTGCCTGGGGGGGTGGCGGCTCCTATAATTCACCCCTCCACTTT
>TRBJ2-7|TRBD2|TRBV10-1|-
CASSEAGRDEQYF
TGCGCCAGCAGTGAGGCAGGGAGGGACGAGCAGTACTTC
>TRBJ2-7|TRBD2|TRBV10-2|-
CASSEPTGTSGAYEQYF
TGCGCCAGCAGTGAGCCGACCGGGACTAGCGGGGCCTACGAGCAGTACTTC
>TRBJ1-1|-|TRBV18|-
CASSPLGGLTEAFF
TGTGCCAGCTCACCACTGGGGGGGCTTACTGAAGCTTTCTTT
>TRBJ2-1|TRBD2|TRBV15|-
CATSRGVSGRFEQFF
TGTGCCACCAGCAGAGGCGTTAGCGGGAGGTTTGAGCAGTTCTTC
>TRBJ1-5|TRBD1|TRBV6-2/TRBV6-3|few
CASSPFPGQGIQPQHF
TGTGCCAGCAGCCCTTTTCCGGGACAGGGGATTCAGCCCCAGCATTTT